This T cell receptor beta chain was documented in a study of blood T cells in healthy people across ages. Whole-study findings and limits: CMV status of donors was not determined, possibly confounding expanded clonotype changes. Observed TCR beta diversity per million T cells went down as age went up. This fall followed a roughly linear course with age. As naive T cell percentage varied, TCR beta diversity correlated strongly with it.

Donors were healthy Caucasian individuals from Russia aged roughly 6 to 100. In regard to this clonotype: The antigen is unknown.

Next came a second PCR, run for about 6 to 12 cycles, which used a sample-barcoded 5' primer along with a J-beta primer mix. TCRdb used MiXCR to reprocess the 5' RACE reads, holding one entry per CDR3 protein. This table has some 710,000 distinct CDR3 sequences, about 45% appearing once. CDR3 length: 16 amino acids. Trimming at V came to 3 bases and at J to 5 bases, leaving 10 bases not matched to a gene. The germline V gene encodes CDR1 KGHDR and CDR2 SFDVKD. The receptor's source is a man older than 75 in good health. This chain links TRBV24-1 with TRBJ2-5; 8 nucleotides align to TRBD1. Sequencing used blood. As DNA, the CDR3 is TGTGCCACCAGTGATATAGACAGGGGAGGTGGGGAGACCCAGTACTTC. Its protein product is CATSDIDRGGGETQYF.